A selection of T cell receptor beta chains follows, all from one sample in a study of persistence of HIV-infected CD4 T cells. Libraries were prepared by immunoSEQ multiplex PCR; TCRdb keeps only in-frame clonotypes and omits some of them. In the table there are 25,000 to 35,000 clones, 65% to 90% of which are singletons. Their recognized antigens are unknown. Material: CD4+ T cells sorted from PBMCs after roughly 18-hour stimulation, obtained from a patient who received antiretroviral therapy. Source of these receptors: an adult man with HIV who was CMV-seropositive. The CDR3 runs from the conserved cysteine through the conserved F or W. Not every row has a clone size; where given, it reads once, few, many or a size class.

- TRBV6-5 CASSYSTGIYEQYF
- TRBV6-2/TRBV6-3 CASSRRDRGFSGNTIYF
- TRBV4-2 CASSQEMDRGSDTQYF
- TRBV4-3 CASSQETVSNNYGYTF
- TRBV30 CAFSTGQGTAEQYF
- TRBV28 CASSFGEYNYGYTF
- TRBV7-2 CASSLSQNTEAFF
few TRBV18 CASAAGANTEAFF
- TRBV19 CASRTTHSGNTIYF
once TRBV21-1 CASSKIEYNEQFF
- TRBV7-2 CASSSRHGLRNTEAFF
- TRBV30 CAWSVYLSRGELFF
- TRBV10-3 CAISESSRGNTEAFF
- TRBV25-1 CASSESGPSYNEQFF
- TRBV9 CASSVGMGTGFNEQFF
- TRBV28 CASSLPLGPLGDEAFF
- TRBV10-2 CASSRTQASGNTIYF
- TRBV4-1 CASSQQGRDEKLFF
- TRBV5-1 CASSLADGQSIYGYTF
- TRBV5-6 CASSLVLETQYF
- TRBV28 CASSSPPWGYGYTF
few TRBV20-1 CQGHRDTEAFF
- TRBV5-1 CASSLYAGATAKNIQYF
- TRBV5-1 CASSGTGAQNTEAFF
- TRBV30 CAWSVLNTEAFF
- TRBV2 CASSSDMSQPQHF
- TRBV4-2 CASSQDPPQDTQYF
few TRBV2 CASSAALGLAGVDEQYF
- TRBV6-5 CASSLWGVTGELFF
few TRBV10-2 CASRGGQGNNEQFF
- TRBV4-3 CASSRAGNEQFF
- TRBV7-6 CASSLGGGGGTDTQYF
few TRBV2 CASRSNRGVESPLHF
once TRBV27 CASSWVPLLNTEAFF
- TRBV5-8 CASSYRGRSGNEQFF
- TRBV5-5 CASSWGSGTGANTGELFF
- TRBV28 CASSFDRGYEKLFF
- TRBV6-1 CASSRRRGYSNEQYF
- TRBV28 CASLRGRNTYEQYF
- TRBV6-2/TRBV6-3 CASSYSTGNTGELFF
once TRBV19 CASSIWTGQTNTEAFF
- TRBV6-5 CASTHRDSGNTIYF
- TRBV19 CASRDRGITGELFF
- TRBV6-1 CASSDGRQDTQYF
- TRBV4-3 CASSQDLPAGGPYEQYF
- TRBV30 CAWGGGTQYF
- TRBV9 CASNKGTNTEAFF
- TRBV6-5 CASRGVGVMDGTQYF
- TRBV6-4 CASRVEGAGTDTQYF
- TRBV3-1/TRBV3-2 CASSQGPGTGGFGAFF
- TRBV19 CASSSRTGRANSPLHF